A selection of T cell receptor beta chains follows, all from one sample in a study of T cell responses to AZD1222 COVID-19 vaccine. Profiling relied on immunoSEQ multiplex PCR, and the TCRdb table lists in-frame clones only, not all of them. The sample shows around 83,000 clones, about 92% of them seen only once. This sample comprised peripheral blood, obtained on day 0 of AZD1222 vaccination. These TCRs come from an adult in good health. Each CDR3 is given with its conserved first and last residue. The D gene is left open where the match is weak. Rows may omit the clone size; those that give it use once, few, many or a size class.

d_call,j_call,clone_size,v_call,cdr3_nt,cdr3_aa
NA,TRBJ1-1,NA,TRBV29-1,TGCAGCGTTGCAGGGGCTGAAGCTTTCTTT,CSVAGAEAFF
TRBD1,TRBJ1-6,NA,TRBV2,TGTGCCAGCTCCCGGGACAGGGGAGTGTCCTCACCCCTCCACTTT,CASSRDRGVSSPLHF
NA,TRBJ2-1,NA,TRBV5-6,TGTGCCAGCAGTCTGGACCGGGCGGATGAGCAGTTCTTC,CASSLDRADEQFF
TRBD1,TRBJ1-2,NA,TRBV6-5,TGTGCCAGCAGTTACGAAGACAGGGATGTCTATGGCTACACCTTC,CASSYEDRDVYGYTF
TRBD1,TRBJ2-7,NA,TRBV5-1,TGCGCCAGCAGCTCACGGACAGGGGGTTTCCACTACGAGCAGTACTTC,CASSSRTGGFHYEQYF
NA,TRBJ1-1,few,TRBV30,TGTGCCTGGAGTGTCCCTCCGGGGAACACTGAAGCTTTCTTT,CAWSVPPGNTEAFF
NA,TRBJ2-5,NA,TRBV14,TGTGCCAGCAGCCAAGACAGTTTAGAGACCCAGTACTTC,CASSQDSLETQYF
NA,TRBJ2-6,NA,TRBV30,TGTGCCCAAAAACAGGCGGGGAACTCTGGGGCCAACGTCCTGACTTTC,CAQKQAGNSGANVLTF
NA,TRBJ1-2,once,TRBV27,TGTGCCAGCAGTTTAAAGCCCGAGGGGGGCCTCTATGGCTACACCTTC,CASSLKPEGGLYGYTF
NA,TRBJ2-1,NA,TRBV4-3,TGCGCCAGCAGCCGCGGCAATGAGCAGTTCTTC,CASSRGNEQFF
TRBD2,TRBJ2-2,NA,TRBV4-2,TGTGCCAGCAGCCAAGTTGCGGGGGAAACCGGGGAGCTGTTTTTT,CASSQVAGETGELFF
NA,TRBJ2-2,NA,TRBV27,TGTGCCAGCAGTTTACACGGGAGGAACACCGGGGAGCTGTTTTTT,CASSLHGRNTGELFF
NA,TRBJ2-5,NA,TRBV19,TGTGCCAGTAGTATAGGTGGGGCGATCTACCAAGAGACCCAGTACTTC,CASSIGGAIYQETQYF
TRBD2,TRBJ2-3,once,TRBV6-2/TRBV6-3,TGTGCCAGCAGTGGAGGGCTAGCGGGAGGCACAGATACGCAGTATTTT,CASSGGLAGGTDTQYF
NA,TRBJ2-3,NA,TRBV5-1,TGCGCCAGCAGCTTGGTGAGCGGGCAAGCGTCAGATACGCAGTATTTT,CASSLVSGQASDTQYF
NA,TRBJ2-1,NA,TRBV21-1,TGTGCCAGCAGCAAAAGGGACGGTAGAGAGGCTGAGCAGTTCTTC,CASSKRDGREAEQFF
NA,TRBJ2-7,once,TRBV5-1,TGCGCCAGCAGCTTCGAGGGTTACGAGCAGTACTTC,CASSFEGYEQYF
TRBD1,TRBJ2-5,NA,TRBV30,TGTGCCTGGGGACAGGGGGGCCCCGGACAAGAGACCCAGTACTTC,CAWGQGGPGQETQYF
NA,TRBJ1-1,few,TRBV7-9,TGTGCCAGCAGCGACCCACTACACCATCAAGCTTTCTTT,CASSDPLHHQAFF
NA,TRBJ2-3,NA,TRBV29-1,TGCAGCGTTGCGGGGTCAGACACAGATACGCAGTATTTT,CSVAGSDTDTQYF
NA,TRBJ2-5,NA,TRBV11-2,TGTGCCAGCAGCTTAGAGGGGAAGGAGACCCAGTACTTC,CASSLEGKETQYF
NA,TRBJ2-5,NA,TRBV7-8,TGTGCCAGCAGCCCCACGGGGGCCGAGACCCAGTACTTC,CASSPTGAETQYF
NA,TRBJ2-2,NA,TRBV5-1,TGCGCCAGCAGCTTGACAGGTCCCCACACCGGGGAGCTGTTTTTT,CASSLTGPHTGELFF
NA,TRBJ1-5,NA,TRBV24-1,TGTGCCACCAGTGAACCGGGGCAGACACTAACACACAATCAGCCCCAGCATTTT,CATSEPGQTLTHNQPQHF
NA,TRBJ2-5,NA,TRBV5-1,TGCGCCAGCAGCTTGAGCCTGGGGGAAGAGACCCAGTACTTC,CASSLSLGEETQYF
NA,TRBJ2-3,NA,TRBV21-1,TGTGCCAGCAGCAAAGGGCTAGCGGGAGGGTATCCTAGCACAGATACGCAGTATTTT,CASSKGLAGGYPSTDTQYF
TRBD1,TRBJ1-3,NA,TRBV18,TGTGCCAGCTCACCAGGGACAGGGCCGAACACCATATATTTT,CASSPGTGPNTIYF
TRBD1,TRBJ1-4,NA,TRBV11-2,TGTGCCAGCAGCTTATTGGGCGGGGACAGCGAAAAACTGTTTTTT,CASSLLGGDSEKLFF
NA,TRBJ2-3,NA,TRBV24-1,TGTGCCATCGGAGGGAGCACAGATACGCAGTATTTT,CAIGGSTDTQYF
NA,TRBJ2-1,NA,TRBV28,TGTGCCAGCAGTTCCTCCCTGACAGAGAACTCCTACAATGAGCAGTTCTTC,CASSSSLTENSYNEQFF
TRBD2,TRBJ2-7,NA,TRBV7-9,TGTGCCAGCAGCCATCCCCGACTAGCGGGAGTATATTTTATCGAGCAGTACTTC,CASSHPRLAGVYFIEQYF
NA,TRBJ2-1,NA,TRBV6-6,TGTGCCAGCAGTTACTCGCTCGCCGGGGCCTACAATGAGCAGTTCTTC,CASSYSLAGAYNEQFF
TRBD1,TRBJ2-1,once,TRBV11-2,TGTGCCAGCAGCTTAGCTGACAGGGGGTCCTACAATGAGCAGTTCTTC,CASSLADRGSYNEQFF
NA,TRBJ1-4,NA,TRBV6-5,TGTGCCAGCAGTTACTCGGGACCGCCAACTAATGAAAAACTGTTTTTT,CASSYSGPPTNEKLFF
TRBD1,TRBJ2-1,NA,TRBV4-3,TGCGCCAGCAGCCTCTTACAGGGGGCCAAGGTAAATGAGCAGTTCTTC,CASSLLQGAKVNEQFF
NA,TRBJ1-1,NA,TRBV27,TGTGCCAGCAGCCTCATAGGACAGAACACTGAAGCTTTCTTT,CASSLIGQNTEAFF
NA,TRBJ2-4,NA,TRBV7-2,TGTGCCAGCAGCTTATTCCCGACTGGGCGCCCGAAAAACATTCAGTACTTC,CASSLFPTGRPKNIQYF